This TCR beta chain came from a study of T cells expressing NK-cell markers. Notes on the study in general: The leading position in the CD3+CD56-NKG2C+ fraction of several donors also went to these clonotypes.

CDR3 length: 16 residues. Germline values: CDR1 SGHKS, CDR2 YYEKEE (reference sequence). Notes on this clonotype: Its cognate antigen is unknown.

Using the 5' RACE reads, TCRdb records one entry per CDR3 protein without DNA. This table holds about 150,000 distinct CDR3 sequences. The sequenced sample consisted of blood T cells: a sorted CD56 or NKG2C T cell subset, CD4+ or CD8+ T cells, or bulk PBMC T cells (not recorded which). The sequence was obtained from a man aged 18-75 years in good health. The V call is TRBV5-5, the J call TRBJ2-5; TCRdb reports TRBD2, a call that lacks DNA to check it against. CDR3 protein: CASSLLMTTDPETQYF.